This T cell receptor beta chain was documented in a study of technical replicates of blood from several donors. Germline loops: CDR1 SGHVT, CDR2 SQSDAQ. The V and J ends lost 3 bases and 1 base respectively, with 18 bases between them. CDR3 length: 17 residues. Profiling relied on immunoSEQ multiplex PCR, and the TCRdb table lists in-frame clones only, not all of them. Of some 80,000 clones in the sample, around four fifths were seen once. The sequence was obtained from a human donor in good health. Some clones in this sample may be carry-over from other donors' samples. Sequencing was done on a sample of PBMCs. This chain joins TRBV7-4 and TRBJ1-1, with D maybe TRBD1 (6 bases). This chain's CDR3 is CASSFEICGQPNTEAFF. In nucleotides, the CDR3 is TGTGCCAGCAGCTTTGAAATTTGCGGACAGCCGAACACTGAAGCTTTCTTT. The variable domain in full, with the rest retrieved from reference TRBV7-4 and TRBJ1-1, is GAGVSQSPRYKVAKRGRDVALRCDSISGHVTLYWYRQTLGQGSEVLTYSQSDAQRDKSGRPSGRFSAERPERSVSTLKIQRTEQGDSAVYLCASSFEICGQPNTEAFFGQGTRLTVV.